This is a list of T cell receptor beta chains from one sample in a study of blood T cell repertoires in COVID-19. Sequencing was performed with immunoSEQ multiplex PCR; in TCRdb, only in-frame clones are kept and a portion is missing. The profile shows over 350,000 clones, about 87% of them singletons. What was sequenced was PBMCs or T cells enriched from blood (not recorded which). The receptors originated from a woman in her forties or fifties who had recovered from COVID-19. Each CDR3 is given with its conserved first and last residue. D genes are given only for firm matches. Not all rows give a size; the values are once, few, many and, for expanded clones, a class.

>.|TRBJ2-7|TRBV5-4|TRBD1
TGTGCCAGCAGCACCGGGACAGGGGGCTACGAGCAGTACTTC
CASSTGTGGYEQYF
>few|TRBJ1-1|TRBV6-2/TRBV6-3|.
TGTGCCAGCAGCCCAGGACACAGTGAAGCTTTCTTT
CASSPGHSEAFF
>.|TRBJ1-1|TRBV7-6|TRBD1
TGTGCCAGCAGCTTAGTAGGAGGGGGCGTTGAGGCTTTCTTT
CASSLVGGGVEAFF
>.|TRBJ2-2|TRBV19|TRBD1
TGTGCCAGTAGTAGACAGGGCCCCGGGGAGCTGTTTTTT
CASSRQGPGELFF
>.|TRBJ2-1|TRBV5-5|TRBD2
TGTGCCAGCAGCGCACTACTAGCGCGCAATGAGCAGTTCTTC
CASSALLARNEQFF
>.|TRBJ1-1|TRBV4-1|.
TGCGCCAGCAGCCAAACGTACATGGGGGCGACTGAAGCTTTCTTT
CASSQTYMGATEAFF
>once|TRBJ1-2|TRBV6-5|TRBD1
TGTGCCAGCAGTTACACGAGGACAGGGATGGCCTACACCTTC
CASSYTRTGMAYTF
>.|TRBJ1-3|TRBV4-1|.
TGCGCCAGCAAGGTGAACAGGTCTGGAAACACCATATATTTT
CASKVNRSGNTIYF
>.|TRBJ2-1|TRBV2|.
TGTGCCAGCAGTGACGGCGAAGGGGGTAAGGATGAGCAGTTCTTC
CASSDGEGGKDEQFF
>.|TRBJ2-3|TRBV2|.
TGTGCCAGCAGCGAACAGTCTCTTAGCACAGATACGCAGTATTTT
CASSEQSLSTDTQYF
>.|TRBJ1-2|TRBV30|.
TGTGCCTGGAGGACAGAGACCTTCTATGGCTACACCTTC
CAWRTETFYGYTF
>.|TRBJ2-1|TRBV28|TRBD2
TGTGCCAGCAGTTTGCGTTTCGAGTTGGGGGGGGTCAACGATGAGCAGTTCTTC
CASSLRFELGGVNDEQFF
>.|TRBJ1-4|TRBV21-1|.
TGTGCCAGCAGCGGGAACATCGGGGATGAAAAACTGTTTTTT
CASSGNIGDEKLFF
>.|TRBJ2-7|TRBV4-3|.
TGCGCCAGCAGCCATTACAAAACAGGGTTGCACGAGCAGTACTTC
CASSHYKTGLHEQYF
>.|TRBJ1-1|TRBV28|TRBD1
TGTGCCAGCAGTAGGGCAGGGGGGAACACTGAAGCTTTCTTT
CASSRAGGNTEAFF
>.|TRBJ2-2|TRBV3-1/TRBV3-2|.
TGTGCCAGCAGCCCAACCTTGGCCCCCGGGGAACTGTTTTTT
CASSPTLAPGELFF
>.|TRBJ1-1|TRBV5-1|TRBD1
TGCGCCAGCAGCTCTAAGACAGGGCGGCAGAACACTGAAGCTTTCTTT
CASSSKTGRQNTEAFF
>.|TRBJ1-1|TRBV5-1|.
TGCGCCAGCAGCTTGGATGCCGCGGTGAACACTGAAGCTTTCTTT
CASSLDAAVNTEAFF
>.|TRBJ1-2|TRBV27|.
TGTGCCAGCAGTTTCCAGGGTAACTATGGCTACACCTTC
CASSFQGNYGYTF
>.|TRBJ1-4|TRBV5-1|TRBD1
TGCGCCAGCAGCTTTAGGGACAGGGGAACTAATGAAAAACTGTTTTTT
CASSFRDRGTNEKLFF
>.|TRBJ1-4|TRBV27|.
TGTGCCAGCAGCCCGACAGCGATTAATGAAAAACTGTTTTTT
CASSPTAINEKLFF
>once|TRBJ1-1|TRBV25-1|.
TGTGCCAGCAGTGGCCAGGGTCGGCAGACGAACACTGAAGCTTTCTTT
CASSGQGRQTNTEAFF
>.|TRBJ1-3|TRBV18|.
TGTGCCAGCTCACCACGAAGCGGGGCCTCTGGAAACACCATATATTTT
CASSPRSGASGNTIYF
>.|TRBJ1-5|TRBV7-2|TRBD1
TGTGCCAGCAGCCTCAGACAGGGCTATCAGCCCCAGCATTTT
CASSLRQGYQPQHF
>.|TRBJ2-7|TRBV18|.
TGTGCCAGCTCACCCTCCTTGTCCTACGAGCAGTACTTC
CASSPSLSYEQYF
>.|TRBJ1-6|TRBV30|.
TGTGCCTATGCACAGGGATATAATTCACCCCTCCACTTT
CAYAQGYNSPLHF
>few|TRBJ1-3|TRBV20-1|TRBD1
TGCAGTGCTAGTTACAGGGGTAGTGGAAACACCATATATTTT
CSASYRGSGNTIYF
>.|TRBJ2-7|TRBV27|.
TGTGCCAGCAGTTTTGTCCGGGACTCAGGATACGAGCAGTACTTC
CASSFVRDSGYEQYF
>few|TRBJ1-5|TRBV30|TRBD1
TGTGCCTGGAGTACAAACAGGGGTAGCAATCAGCCCCAGCATTTT
CAWSTNRGSNQPQHF
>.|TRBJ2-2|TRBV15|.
TGTGCCACCAGCAGAGATAGGGGGAACGGGGAGCTGTTTTTT
CATSRDRGNGELFF
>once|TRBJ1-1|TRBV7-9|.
TGTGCCAGCAGCTTAGGGCAGGGGCCTTTTGCTTTCTTT
CASSLGQGPFAFF